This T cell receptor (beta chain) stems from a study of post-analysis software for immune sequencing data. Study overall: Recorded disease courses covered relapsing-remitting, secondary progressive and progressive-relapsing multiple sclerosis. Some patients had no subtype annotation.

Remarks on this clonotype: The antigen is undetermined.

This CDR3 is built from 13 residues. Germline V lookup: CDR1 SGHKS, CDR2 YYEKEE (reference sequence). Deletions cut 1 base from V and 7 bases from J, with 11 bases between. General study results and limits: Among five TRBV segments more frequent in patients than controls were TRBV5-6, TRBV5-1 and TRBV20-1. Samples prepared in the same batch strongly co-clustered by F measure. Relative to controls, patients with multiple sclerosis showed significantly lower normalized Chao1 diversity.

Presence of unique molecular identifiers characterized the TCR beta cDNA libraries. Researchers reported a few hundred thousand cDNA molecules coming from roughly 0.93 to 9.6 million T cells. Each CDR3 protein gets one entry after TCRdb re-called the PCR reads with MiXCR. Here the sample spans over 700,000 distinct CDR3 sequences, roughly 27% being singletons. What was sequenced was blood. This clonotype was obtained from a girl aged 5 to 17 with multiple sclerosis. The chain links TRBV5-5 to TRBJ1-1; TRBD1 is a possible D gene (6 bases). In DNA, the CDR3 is TGTGCCAGCAGCTTGTGGGACACCTATGAAGCTTTCTTT. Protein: CASSLWDTYEAFF.